This TCR beta chain was captured in a study of shared clonotypes between healthy human individuals. Study observations and caveats: Roughly 5% of naive CD4 clonotypes were common to a handful of donors.

Template for every sorted-subset replicate PCR totaled around 200 ng DNA, some 30,000 T cell genomes. Clones were sequenced by immunoSEQ multiplex PCR, and TCRdb holds only the in-frame ones, with some missing. The table records some 2,000,000 clones, 85% to 95% of them present only once. Trimming cost V 4 bases and J 3 bases; bases outside gene matches: 12. The CDR3 runs 16 residues. Looked up from germline, CDR1 is SGDLS and CDR2 is YYNGEE. As to this clone: The antigen is not known.

The clonotype originates from a man younger than 35 in good health. The gene calls are TRBV9 and TRBJ2-7, with 8 bases matching TRBD1. Sequenced sample: naive CD4+ T cells sorted from blood. Subset given: CD45RA+ positively selected. CDR3 loop: CASSPRPGTGVYEQYF. The CDR3, as DNA: TGTGCCAGCAGCCCACGCCCCGGGACAGGAGTCTACGAGCAGTACTTC.